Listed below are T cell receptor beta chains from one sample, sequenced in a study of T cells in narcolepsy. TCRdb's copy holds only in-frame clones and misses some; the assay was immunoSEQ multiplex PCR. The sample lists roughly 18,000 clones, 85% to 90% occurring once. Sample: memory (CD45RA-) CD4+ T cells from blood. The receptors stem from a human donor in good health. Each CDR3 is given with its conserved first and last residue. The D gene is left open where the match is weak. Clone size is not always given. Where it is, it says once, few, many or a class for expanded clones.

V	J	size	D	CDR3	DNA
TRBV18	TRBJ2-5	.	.	CASSPLQGRETQYF	TGTGCCAGCTCACCACTCCAGGGCCGGGAGACCCAGTACTTC
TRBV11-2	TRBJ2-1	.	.	CASSLEGSSYNEQFF	TGTGCCAGCAGCTTGGAGGGGAGCTCCTACAATGAGCAGTTCTTC
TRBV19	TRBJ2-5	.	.	CASSRQILETQYF	TGTGCCAGTAGTCGACAGATTTTGGAGACCCAGTACTTC
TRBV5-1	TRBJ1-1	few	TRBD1	CASSWGPGQVETEAFF	TGCGCCAGCAGCTGGGGACCGGGACAGGTAGAGACTGAAGCTTTCTTT
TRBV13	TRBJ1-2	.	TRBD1	CASSRTGMGYTF	TGTGCCAGCAGCCGGACAGGGATGGGCTACACCTTC
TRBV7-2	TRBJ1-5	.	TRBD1	CASSLDRGFYQPQHF	TGTGCCAGCAGCCTCGACAGGGGGTTCTATCAGCCCCAGCATTTT
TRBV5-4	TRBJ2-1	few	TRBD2	CASSSPGGGSGKQFF	TGTGCCAGCAGTTCTCCGGGAGGGGGGTCCGGGAAGCAGTTCTTC
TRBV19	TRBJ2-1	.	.	CASSPLRRMNSNEQFF	TGTGCCAGTAGCCCCCTTAGGAGGATGAATAGCAATGAGCAGTTCTTC
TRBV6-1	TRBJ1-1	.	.	CASKRTGEAFF	TGTGCCAGCAAACGGACGGGGGAAGCTTTCTTT
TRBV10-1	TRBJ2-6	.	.	CASRDVSATELPSGANVLTF	TGCGCCAGCAGGGATGTGTCCGCCACCGAGCTGCCCTCTGGGGCCAACGTCCTGACTTTC
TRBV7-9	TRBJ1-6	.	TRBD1	CASSLQGARSPLHF	TGTGCCAGCAGCCTACAGGGGGCGCGTTCACCCCTCCACTTT
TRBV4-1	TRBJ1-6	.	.	CASSQDGQDYNSPLHF	TGCGCCAGCAGCCAAGACGGGCAGGACTATAATTCACCCCTCCACTTT
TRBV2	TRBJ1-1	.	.	CASSDFRAFPNTEAFF	TGTGCCAGCAGTGATTTTCGGGCCTTTCCGAACACTGAAGCTTTCTTT
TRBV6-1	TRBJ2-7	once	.	CASSSGGRTYEQYF	TGTGCCAGCAGTTCCGGGGGACGGACCTACGAGCAGTACTTC
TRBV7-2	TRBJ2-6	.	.	CASGGQVGANVLTF	TGTGCCAGCGGGGGGCAGGTTGGGGCCAACGTCCTGACTTTC
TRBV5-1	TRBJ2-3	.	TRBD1	CASLAGQGRTDTQYF	TGCGCCAGCCTGGCGGGACAGGGGAGGACAGATACGCAGTATTTT
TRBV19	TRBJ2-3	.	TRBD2	CASSSPPGLAGGPADTQYF	TGTGCCAGTAGTAGCCCACCGGGACTAGCGGGGGGGCCGGCAGATACGCAGTATTTT
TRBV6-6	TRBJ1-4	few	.	CAGGGGDEKLFF	TGTGCCGGAGGAGGTGGGGATGAAAAACTGTTTTTT
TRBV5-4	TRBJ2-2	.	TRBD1	CASSLGIQGARTGELFF	TGTGCCAGCAGCTTGGGTATTCAGGGGGCGCGCACCGGGGAGCTGTTTTTT
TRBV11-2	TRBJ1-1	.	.	CASSLGMNTEAFF	TGTGCCAGCAGCTTAGGGATGAACACTGAAGCTTTCTTT
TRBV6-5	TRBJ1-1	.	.	CASGLRGARGTEAFF	TGTGCCAGTGGACTGAGGGGGGCACGGGGCACTGAAGCTTTCTTT
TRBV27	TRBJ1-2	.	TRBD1	CASSRGTGGRGYTF	TGTGCCAGCTCACGGGGGACAGGGGGCCGTGGCTACACCTTC
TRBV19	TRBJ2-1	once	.	CASTPYSGNPYNEQFF	TGTGCCAGTACCCCCTATAGCGGAAACCCCTACAATGAGCAGTTCTTC
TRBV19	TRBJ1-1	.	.	CATMGRDAGDTEAFF	TGTGCCACTATGGGTAGGGACGCCGGCGACACTGAAGCTTTCTTT
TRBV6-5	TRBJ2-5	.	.	CASSYSDGLVETQYF	TGTGCCAGCAGTTACTCGGACGGCTTAGTGGAGACCCAGTACTTC
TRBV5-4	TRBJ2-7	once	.	CASSFDRRNEQYF	TGTGCCAGCAGCTTTGACAGGAGGAACGAGCAGTACTTC
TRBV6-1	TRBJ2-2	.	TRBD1	CASSVLQGISTGELFF	TGTGCCAGCAGTGTCCTACAGGGGATAAGCACCGGGGAGCTGTTTTTT
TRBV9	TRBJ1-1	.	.	CASSSHFGGNTEAFF	TGTGCCAGCAGCTCCCATTTCGGGGGGAACACTGAAGCTTTCTTT